This T cell receptor (beta chain) was obtained from a study of Graves' ophthalmopathy and Graves' hyperthyroidism. Amplified TCR beta CDR3 regions were obtained using RNA transcripts as template. RT-PCR in the first round used HTBI primers; a second-round multiplex PCR followed. TCRdb re-derived calls from the multiplex PCR reads in MiXCR, one entry per CDR3 protein. The sample consists of roughly 350,000 distinct CDR3 sequences, 17% of them appearing once. This clonotype came up many times. Germline-derived CDR1 and CDR2 are SGHVS and FQNEAQ. This CDR3 has 20 residues. J was trimmed by 5 bases and V by 7 bases; bases with no gene match: 27. Additional autoimmune diseases, uncontrolled infections, pregnancy or lactation disqualified patients. Someone took the PBMCs out of approximately 10 ml of fresh peripheral blood.

Sequencing was carried out using peripheral blood. V usage is TRBV7-8 and J usage is TRBJ2-7, with 9 bases matching TRBD1. The TCR sequence derives from an adult woman with stable Graves' hyperthyroidism. In nucleotides, the CDR3 is TGTGCCAGCAACGAAATATCTCTCCTACCGGGACAGGGTATTGACCACGAGCAGTACTTC. It encodes CASNEISLLPGQGIDHEQYF. Full variable domain (rest looked up from reference TRBV7-8 and TRBJ2-7): GAGVSQSPRYKVAKRGQDVALRCDPISGHVSLFWYQQALGQGPEFLTYFQNEAQLDKSGLPSDRFFAERPEGSVSTLKIQRTQQEDSAVYLCASNEISLLPGQGIDHEQYFGPGTRLTVT.